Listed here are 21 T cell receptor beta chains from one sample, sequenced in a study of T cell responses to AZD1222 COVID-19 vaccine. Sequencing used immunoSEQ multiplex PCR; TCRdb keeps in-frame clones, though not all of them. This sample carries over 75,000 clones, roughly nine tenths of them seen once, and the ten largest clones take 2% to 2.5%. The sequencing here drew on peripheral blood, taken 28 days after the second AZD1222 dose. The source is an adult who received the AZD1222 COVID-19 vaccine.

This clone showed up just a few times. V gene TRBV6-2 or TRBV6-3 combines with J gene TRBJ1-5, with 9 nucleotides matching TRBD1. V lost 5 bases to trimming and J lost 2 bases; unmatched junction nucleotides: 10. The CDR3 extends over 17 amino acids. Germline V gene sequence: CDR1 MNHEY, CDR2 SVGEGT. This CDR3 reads CASSTGTGRVGNQPQHF. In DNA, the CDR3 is TGTGCCAGCAGTACCGGGACAGGGAGGGTCGGCAATCAGCCCCAGCATTTT.

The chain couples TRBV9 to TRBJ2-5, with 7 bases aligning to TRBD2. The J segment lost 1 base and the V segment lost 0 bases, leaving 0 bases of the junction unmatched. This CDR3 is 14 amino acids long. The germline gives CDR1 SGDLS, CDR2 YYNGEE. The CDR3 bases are TGTGCCAGCAGCGTAGGGGGGGGCCAAGAGACCCAGTACTTC. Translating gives CASSVGGGQETQYF.

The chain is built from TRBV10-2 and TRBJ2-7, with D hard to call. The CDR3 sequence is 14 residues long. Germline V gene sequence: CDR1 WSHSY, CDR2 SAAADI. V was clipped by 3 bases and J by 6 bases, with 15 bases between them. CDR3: CASSDRGGFGEQYF. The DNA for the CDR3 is TGCGCCAGCAGTGATAGAGGTGGGTTCGGCGAGCAGTACTTC.

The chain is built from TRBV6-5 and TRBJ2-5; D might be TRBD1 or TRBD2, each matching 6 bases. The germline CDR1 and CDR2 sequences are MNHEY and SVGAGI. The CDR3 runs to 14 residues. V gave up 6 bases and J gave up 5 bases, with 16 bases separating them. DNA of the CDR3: TGTGCCAGCAGCCTAGGGGGGTCTGCGGAGACCCAGTACTTC. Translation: CASSLGGSAETQYF.

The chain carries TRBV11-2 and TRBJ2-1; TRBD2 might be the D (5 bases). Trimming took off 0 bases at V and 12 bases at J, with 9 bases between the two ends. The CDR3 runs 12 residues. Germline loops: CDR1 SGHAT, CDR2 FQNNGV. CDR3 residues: CASSLEDGVQFF. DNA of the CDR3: TGTGCCAGCAGCTTAGAGGACGGGGTGCAGTTCTTC.

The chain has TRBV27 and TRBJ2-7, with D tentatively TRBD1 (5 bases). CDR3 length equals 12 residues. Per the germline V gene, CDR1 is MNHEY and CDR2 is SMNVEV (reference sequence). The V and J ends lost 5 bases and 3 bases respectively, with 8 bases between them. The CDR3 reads CASSPQGYEQYF. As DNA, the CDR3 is TGTGCCAGCAGTCCCCAGGGCTACGAGCAGTACTTC.

CDR3 sequence reads: CSASRPSGASSYEQYF. The CDR3 DNA is TGCAGTGCTAGTAGACCTAGCGGAGCCAGCTCCTACGAGCAGTACTTC. The chain joins TRBV20-1 to TRBJ2-7, with 7 positions matching TRBD2. Germline V CDR1 and CDR2: DFQATT, SNEGSKA (reference sequence). Trimming removed 3 bases from V and 0 bases from J; junction bases left unmatched: 11. This CDR3 has 16 residues.

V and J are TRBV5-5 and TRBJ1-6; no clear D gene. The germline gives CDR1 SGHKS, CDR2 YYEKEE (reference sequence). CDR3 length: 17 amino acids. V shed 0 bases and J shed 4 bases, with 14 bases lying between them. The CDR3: CASSLAGGAFYNSPLHF. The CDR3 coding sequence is TGTGCCAGCAGCTTGGCCGGCGGTGCCTTTTATAATTCACCCCTCCACTTT.

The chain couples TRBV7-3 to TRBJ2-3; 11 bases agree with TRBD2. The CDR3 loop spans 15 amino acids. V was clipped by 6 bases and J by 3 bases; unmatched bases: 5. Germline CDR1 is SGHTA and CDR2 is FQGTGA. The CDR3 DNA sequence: TGTGCCAGCAGTAAACTAGCGGGGGATACAGATACGCAGTATTTT. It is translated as CASSKLAGDTDTQYF.

CDR3 residues: CASSFGAAYGYTF. Written as DNA, the CDR3 is TGTGCCAGCAGCTTCGGTGCGGCTTACGGCTACACCTTC. V and J are TRBV7-2 and TRBJ1-2; D remains unclear. Trimming removed 3 bases at V and 8 bases at J, with 13 bases between. The germline V gene has CDR1 SGHTA and CDR2 FQGNSA. CDR3 size: 13 residues.

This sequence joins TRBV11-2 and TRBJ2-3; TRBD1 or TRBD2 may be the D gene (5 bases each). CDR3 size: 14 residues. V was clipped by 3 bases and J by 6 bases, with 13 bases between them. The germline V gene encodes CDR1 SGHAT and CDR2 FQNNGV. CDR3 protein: CASSFSAGADTQYF. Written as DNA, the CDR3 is TGTGCCAGCAGCTTCTCGGCCGGGGCGGATACGCAGTATTTT.

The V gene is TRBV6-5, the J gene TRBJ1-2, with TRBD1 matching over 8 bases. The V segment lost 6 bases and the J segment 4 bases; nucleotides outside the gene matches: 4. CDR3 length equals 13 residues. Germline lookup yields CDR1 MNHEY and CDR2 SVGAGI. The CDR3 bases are TGTGCCAGCAGAGGGGACAGGAGCTATGGCTACACCTTC. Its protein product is CASRGDRSYGYTF.

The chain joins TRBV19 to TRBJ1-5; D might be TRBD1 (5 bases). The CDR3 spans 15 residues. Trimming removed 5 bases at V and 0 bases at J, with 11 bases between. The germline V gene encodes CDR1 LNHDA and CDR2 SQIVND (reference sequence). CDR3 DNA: TGTGCCAGTAGTTATGACAGATCTAGCAATCAGCCCCAGCATTTT. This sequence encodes CASSYDRSSNQPQHF.

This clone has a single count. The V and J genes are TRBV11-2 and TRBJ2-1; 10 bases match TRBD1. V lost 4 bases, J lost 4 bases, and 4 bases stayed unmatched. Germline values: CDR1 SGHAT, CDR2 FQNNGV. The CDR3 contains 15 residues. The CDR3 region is CASSSGQGFYNEQFF. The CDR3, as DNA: TGTGCCAGCAGCTCGGGACAGGGGTTTTACAATGAGCAGTTCTTC. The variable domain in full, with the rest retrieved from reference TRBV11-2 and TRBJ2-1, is EAGVAQSPRYKIIEKRQSVAFWCNPISGHATLYWYQQILGQGPKLLIQFQNNGVVDDSQLPKDRFSAERLKGVDSTLKIQPAKLEDSAVYLCASSSGQGFYNEQFFGPGTRLTVL.

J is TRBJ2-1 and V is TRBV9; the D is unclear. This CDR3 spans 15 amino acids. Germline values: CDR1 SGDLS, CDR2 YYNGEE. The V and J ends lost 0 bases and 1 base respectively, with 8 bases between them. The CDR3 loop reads CASSVVGESYNEQFF. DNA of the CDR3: TGTGCCAGCAGCGTAGTTGGGGAATCCTACAATGAGCAGTTCTTC.

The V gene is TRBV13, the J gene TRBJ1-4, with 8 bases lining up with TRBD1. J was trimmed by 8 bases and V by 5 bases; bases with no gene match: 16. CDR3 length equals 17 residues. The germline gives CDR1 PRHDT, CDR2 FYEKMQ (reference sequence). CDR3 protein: CASSLRQGPAVREKLFF. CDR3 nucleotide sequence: TGTGCCAGCAGCCTCCGACAGGGGCCGGCTGTAAGGGAAAAACTGTTTTTT.

The CDR3 is CAISDPGLALTDTQYF. The CDR3 DNA sequence: TGTGCCATCAGTGATCCCGGACTAGCCCTCACAGATACGCAGTATTTT. This chain links TRBV10-3 with TRBJ2-3, with 8 bases fitting TRBD2. The CDR3 totals 16 residues. V shed 3 bases, J shed 2 bases, and the junction held 7 bases outside the gene matches. In germline, CDR1 is ENHRY, CDR2 SYGVKD.

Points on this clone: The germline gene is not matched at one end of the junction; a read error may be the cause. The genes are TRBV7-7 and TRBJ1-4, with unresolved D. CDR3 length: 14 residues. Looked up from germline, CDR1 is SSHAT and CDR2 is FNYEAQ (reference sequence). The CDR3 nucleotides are TGTGCTAGCAGCTTAGGCCCGGTAAATGAAAAACTGTTTTTT. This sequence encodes CASSLGPVNEKLFF.

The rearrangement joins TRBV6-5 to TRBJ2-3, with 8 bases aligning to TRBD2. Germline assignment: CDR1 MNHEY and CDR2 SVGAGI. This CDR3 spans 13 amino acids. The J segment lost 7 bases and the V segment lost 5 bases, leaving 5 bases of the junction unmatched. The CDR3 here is CASSPRTSNTQYF. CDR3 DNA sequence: TGTGCCAGCAGTCCCCGGACTAGCAATACGCAGTATTTT.

CDR3: CASSFTSGSYEQYF. CDR3 DNA: TGCGCCAGCAGCTTTACGAGCGGTTCCTACGAGCAGTACTTC. The V call is TRBV5-1, the J call TRBJ2-7; D perhaps matches TRBD2 (5 bases). The germline CDR1 and CDR2 sequences are SGHRS and YFSETQ. Trimming took 2 bases from V and 1 from J, leaving 10 bases between them. CDR3 length: 14 amino acids.

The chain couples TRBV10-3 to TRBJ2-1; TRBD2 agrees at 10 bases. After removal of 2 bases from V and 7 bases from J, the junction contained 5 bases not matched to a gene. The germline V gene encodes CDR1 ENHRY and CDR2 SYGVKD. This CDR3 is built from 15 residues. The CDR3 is CAISEGLAGANEQFF. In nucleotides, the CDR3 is TGTGCCATCAGTGAGGGTCTAGCGGGAGCGAATGAGCAGTTCTTC.